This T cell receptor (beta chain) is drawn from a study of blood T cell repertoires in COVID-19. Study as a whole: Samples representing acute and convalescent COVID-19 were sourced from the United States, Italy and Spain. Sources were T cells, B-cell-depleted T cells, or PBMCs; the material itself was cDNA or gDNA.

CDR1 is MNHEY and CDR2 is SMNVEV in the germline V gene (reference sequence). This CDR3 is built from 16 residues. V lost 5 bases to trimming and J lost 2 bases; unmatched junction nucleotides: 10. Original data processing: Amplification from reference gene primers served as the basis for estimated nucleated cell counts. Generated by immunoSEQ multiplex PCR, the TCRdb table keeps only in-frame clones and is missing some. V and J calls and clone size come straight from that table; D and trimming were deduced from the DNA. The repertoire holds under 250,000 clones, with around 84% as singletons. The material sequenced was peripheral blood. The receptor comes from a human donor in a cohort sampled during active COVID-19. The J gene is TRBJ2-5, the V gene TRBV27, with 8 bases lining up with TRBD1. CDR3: CASSPSTGDPQETQYF. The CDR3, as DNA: TGTGCCAGCAGTCCCTCGACAGGGGACCCACAAGAGACCCAGTACTTC.